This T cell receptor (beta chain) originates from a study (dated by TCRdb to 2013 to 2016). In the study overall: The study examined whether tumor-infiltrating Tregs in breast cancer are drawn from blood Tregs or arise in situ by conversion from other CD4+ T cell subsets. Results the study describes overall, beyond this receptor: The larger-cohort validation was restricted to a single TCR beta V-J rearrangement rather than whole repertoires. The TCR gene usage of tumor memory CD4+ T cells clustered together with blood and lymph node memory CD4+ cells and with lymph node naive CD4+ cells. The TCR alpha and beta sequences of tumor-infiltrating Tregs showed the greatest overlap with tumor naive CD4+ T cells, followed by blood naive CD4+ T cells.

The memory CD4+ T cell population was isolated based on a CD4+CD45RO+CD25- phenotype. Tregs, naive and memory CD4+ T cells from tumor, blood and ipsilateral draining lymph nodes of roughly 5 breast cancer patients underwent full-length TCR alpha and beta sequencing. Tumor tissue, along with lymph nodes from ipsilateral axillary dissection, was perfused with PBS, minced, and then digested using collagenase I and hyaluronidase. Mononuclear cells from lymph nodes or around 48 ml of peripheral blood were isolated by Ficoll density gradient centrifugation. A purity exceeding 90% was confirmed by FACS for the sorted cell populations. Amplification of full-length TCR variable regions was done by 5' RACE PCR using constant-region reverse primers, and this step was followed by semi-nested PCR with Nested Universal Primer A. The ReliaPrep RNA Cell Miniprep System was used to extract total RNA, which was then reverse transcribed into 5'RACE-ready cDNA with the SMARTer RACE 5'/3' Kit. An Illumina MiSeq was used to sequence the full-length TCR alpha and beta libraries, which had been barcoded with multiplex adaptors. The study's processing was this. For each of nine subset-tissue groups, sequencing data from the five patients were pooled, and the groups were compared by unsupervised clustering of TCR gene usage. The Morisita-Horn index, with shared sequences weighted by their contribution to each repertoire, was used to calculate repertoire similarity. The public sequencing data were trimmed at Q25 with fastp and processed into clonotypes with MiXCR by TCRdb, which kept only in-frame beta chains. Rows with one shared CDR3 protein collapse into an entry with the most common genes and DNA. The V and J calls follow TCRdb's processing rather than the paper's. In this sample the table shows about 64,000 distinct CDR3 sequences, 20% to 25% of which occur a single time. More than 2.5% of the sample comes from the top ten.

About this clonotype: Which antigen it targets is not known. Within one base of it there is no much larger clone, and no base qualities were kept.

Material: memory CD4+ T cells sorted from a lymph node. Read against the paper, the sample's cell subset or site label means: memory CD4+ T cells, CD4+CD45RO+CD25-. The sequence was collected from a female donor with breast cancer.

The CDR3 protein is CATSTDRVRIMGNQPQHF. The bases read TGTGCCACCAGTACGGACAGGGTTCGTATTATGGGCAATCAGCCCCAGCATTTT. Recombination joined TRBV24-1 with TRBJ1-5, with 8 middle bases fitting TRBD1. CDR1 is given as KGHDR and CDR2 as SFDVKD, both from the germline V gene. Here V drops 6 bases and J drops 2 bases, and the junction holds 14 bases not matched to any gene. The CDR3 spans 18 residues, from the cysteine through the phenylalanine. Only CDR3 DNA remains: 54 bases, in frame from the first base.